Listed below are T cell receptor beta chains from one sample, sequenced in a study of T cells in Graves' hyperthyroidism and ophthalmopathy. TCRdb re-called the multiplex PCR reads with MiXCR, one entry per CDR3 protein. The sample consists of hundreds of thousands of distinct CDR3 sequences, about 14% of them appearing once. Sequencing used blood. The source is a man aged 18 to 30 with Graves' ophthalmopathy. CDR3s include the opening cysteine and the closing phenylalanine or tryptophan. The D gene is left open where the match is weak. Part of the rows lack a size; the others show once, few, many or a class for expanded clones.

d_call: NA; j_call: TRBJ2-1; v_call: TRBV12-3/TRBV12-4; clone_size: few; cdr3_aa: CASSLGYRVQEQFF; cdr3_nt: TGTGCCAGCAGTTTGGGATACAGGGTTCAGGAGCAGTTCTTC
d_call: TRBD2; j_call: TRBJ2-7; v_call: TRBV6-1; clone_size: many; cdr3_aa: CASSGLAGGAYEQYF; cdr3_nt: TGTGCCAGCAGCGGACTAGCGGGGGGAGCCTACGAGCAGTACTTC
d_call: NA; j_call: TRBJ2-3; v_call: TRBV6-1; clone_size: NA; cdr3_aa: CAIQQGDSDTQYF; cdr3_nt: TGTGCCATCCAACAGGGTGATTCAGATACGCAGTATTTT
d_call: NA; j_call: TRBJ2-7; v_call: TRBV9; clone_size: many; cdr3_aa: CASSVAGTYEQYF; cdr3_nt: TGTGCCAGCAGCGTCGCGGGTACCTACGAGCAGTACTTC
d_call: NA; j_call: TRBJ1-1; v_call: TRBV30; clone_size: many; cdr3_aa: CAWRTGGGAFF; cdr3_nt: TGTGCCTGGAGGACGGGGGGGGGAGCTTTCTTT
d_call: NA; j_call: TRBJ2-2; v_call: TRBV9; clone_size: many; cdr3_aa: CASSVASQQGYGELFF; cdr3_nt: TGTGCCAGCAGCGTAGCTTCACAGCAGGGCTACGGGGAGCTGTTTTTT
d_call: TRBD2; j_call: TRBJ2-2; v_call: TRBV7-6; clone_size: NA; cdr3_aa: CASSTPRWGGGGPGELFF; cdr3_nt: TGTGCCAGCAGCACCCCCCGGTGGGGGGGGGGGGGTCCCGGGGAGCTGTTTTTT
d_call: NA; j_call: TRBJ1-5; v_call: TRBV10-1; clone_size: NA; cdr3_aa: CASSDNGDQPQHF; cdr3_nt: TGCGCCAGCAGTGATAATGGGGATCAGCCCCAGCATTTT
d_call: NA; j_call: TRBJ2-5; v_call: TRBV3-1; clone_size: many; cdr3_aa: CASGTASARAHETQYF; cdr3_nt: TGTGCCAGCGGAACTGCTAGCGCCCGGGCACATGAGACCCAGTACTTC
d_call: NA; j_call: TRBJ2-2; v_call: TRBV20-1; clone_size: many; cdr3_aa: CSARDFGELFF; cdr3_nt: TGCAGTGCTAGAGATTTCGGGGAGCTGTTTTTT
d_call: TRBD1; j_call: TRBJ1-1; v_call: TRBV5-8; clone_size: many; cdr3_aa: CASSKGTENMNTEAFF; cdr3_nt: TGTGCCAGCAGCAAGGGGACAGAGAATATGAACACTGAAGCTTTCTTT
d_call: NA; j_call: TRBJ2-7; v_call: TRBV20-1; clone_size: many; cdr3_aa: CSARDGDLGGEQYF; cdr3_nt: TGCAGTGCTAGAGATGGGGACCTGGGGGGCGAGCAGTACTTC
d_call: NA; j_call: TRBJ2-1; v_call: TRBV13; clone_size: many; cdr3_aa: CASTLGGDEQFF; cdr3_nt: TGTGCCAGCACCCTCGGCGGGGACGAGCAGTTCTTC
d_call: NA; j_call: TRBJ1-1; v_call: TRBV6-2/TRBV6-3; clone_size: NA; cdr3_aa: CASSNGGHLPEAFF; cdr3_nt: TGTGCCAGCAGTAACGGCGGGCACCTTCCTGAAGCTTTCTTT
d_call: NA; j_call: TRBJ1-1; v_call: TRBV27; clone_size: NA; cdr3_aa: CASRTGTNTEAFF; cdr3_nt: TGTGCCAGCAGGACAGGTACGAACACTGAAGCTTTCTTT
d_call: TRBD2; j_call: TRBJ2-3; v_call: TRBV12-3/TRBV12-4; clone_size: many; cdr3_aa: CASSLTRTSGSIDTQYF; cdr3_nt: TGTGCCAGCAGTTTAACCCGGACTAGCGGGAGTATAGATACGCAGTATTTT
d_call: TRBD1; j_call: TRBJ1-4; v_call: TRBV10-3; clone_size: few; cdr3_aa: CAISPVTGDNEKLFF; cdr3_nt: TGTGCCATCAGTCCCGTGACAGGGGATAATGAAAAACTGTTTTTT
d_call: NA; j_call: TRBJ2-3; v_call: TRBV7-9; clone_size: many; cdr3_aa: CASSSGRLSRTDTQYF; cdr3_nt: TGTGCCAGCAGCTCAGGCAGGCTATCAAGAACAGATACGCAGTATTTT
d_call: NA; j_call: TRBJ2-5; v_call: TRBV11-2; clone_size: many; cdr3_aa: CASSFYSGVGMYQETQYF; cdr3_nt: TGTGCCAGCAGCTTTTACTCAGGGGTTGGAATGTACCAAGAGACCCAGTACTTC
d_call: NA; j_call: TRBJ1-5; v_call: TRBV20-1; clone_size: many; cdr3_aa: CSARLDPNQPQHF; cdr3_nt: TGCAGTGCTAGATTGGACCCCAATCAGCCCCAGCATTTT
d_call: NA; j_call: TRBJ2-5; v_call: TRBV18; clone_size: many; cdr3_aa: CASSPRGPVGETQYF; cdr3_nt: TGTGCCAGCTCACCCCGGGGGCCCGTCGGTGAGACCCAGTACTTC
d_call: TRBD2; j_call: TRBJ2-7; v_call: TRBV11-2; clone_size: many; cdr3_aa: CASSFSPGLAGEQQYF; cdr3_nt: TGTGCCAGCAGCTTCTCCCCGGGACTAGCGGGAGAGCAGCAGTACTTC
d_call: TRBD2; j_call: TRBJ2-5; v_call: TRBV15; clone_size: many; cdr3_aa: CATSREGTSSETQYF; cdr3_nt: TGTGCCACCAGCAGAGAAGGGACTAGCAGTGAGACCCAGTACTTC
d_call: NA; j_call: TRBJ2-7; v_call: TRBV24-1; clone_size: many; cdr3_aa: CATSESGTGSYEQYF; cdr3_nt: TGTGCCACCAGTGAGTCCGGGACGGGCTCCTACGAGCAGTACTTC
d_call: NA; j_call: TRBJ1-2; v_call: TRBV27; clone_size: many; cdr3_aa: CASSLSPVYGYTF; cdr3_nt: TGTGCCAGCAGTTTATCTCCCGTCTATGGCTACACCTTC
d_call: NA; j_call: TRBJ2-1; v_call: TRBV27; clone_size: NA; cdr3_aa: CASSLWTLSSYNEQFF; cdr3_nt: TGTGCCAGCAGTCTTTGGACTCTGAGCTCCTACAATGAGCAGTTCTTC
d_call: NA; j_call: TRBJ1-5; v_call: TRBV20-1; clone_size: many; cdr3_aa: CSARGLPSGQPQHF; cdr3_nt: TGCAGTGCTAGGGGACTTCCGTCCGGTCAGCCCCAGCATTTT
d_call: TRBD2; j_call: TRBJ2-5; v_call: TRBV30; clone_size: NA; cdr3_aa: CAWSVGASGYQETQYF; cdr3_nt: TGTGCCTGGAGTGTTGGGGCTAGCGGGTACCAAGAGACCCAGTACTTC
d_call: NA; j_call: TRBJ1-2; v_call: TRBV10-3; clone_size: many; cdr3_aa: CAISETGSKGYGYTF; cdr3_nt: TGTGCCATCAGTGAGACAGGGAGCAAGGGCTATGGCTACACCTTC
d_call: TRBD2; j_call: TRBJ2-3; v_call: TRBV7-9; clone_size: many; cdr3_aa: CASRGTITDTQYF; cdr3_nt: TGTGCCAGCAGAGGGACTATCACAGATACGCAGTATTTT
d_call: NA; j_call: TRBJ2-7; v_call: TRBV6-1; clone_size: NA; cdr3_aa: CASSVRGYTYEQYF; cdr3_nt: TGTGCCAGCTCCGTAAGGGGTTATACTTACGAGCAGTACTTC
d_call: NA; j_call: TRBJ2-5; v_call: TRBV7-9; clone_size: NA; cdr3_aa: CASSLAPTVQETQYF; cdr3_nt: TGTGCCAGCAGCTTAGCGCCAACAGTTCAAGAGACCCAGTACTTC
d_call: NA; j_call: TRBJ1-1; v_call: TRBV5-1; clone_size: many; cdr3_aa: CASTDRNTEAFF; cdr3_nt: TGCGCCAGCACGGACCGAAACACTGAAGCTTTCTTT
d_call: NA; j_call: TRBJ2-7; v_call: TRBV28; clone_size: many; cdr3_aa: CASGPWDNSRSYEQYF; cdr3_nt: TGTGCCAGCGGCCCTTGGGACAACAGCCGATCCTACGAGCAGTACTTC
d_call: NA; j_call: TRBJ1-2; v_call: TRBV12-3/TRBV12-4; clone_size: many; cdr3_aa: CASSGDGGPNYGYTF; cdr3_nt: TGTGCCAGCAGTGGCGATGGGGGACCTAACTATGGCTACACCTTC
d_call: NA; j_call: TRBJ2-5; v_call: TRBV5-5; clone_size: NA; cdr3_aa: CASSFGGATRYQETQYF; cdr3_nt: TGTGCCAGCAGCTTCGGGGGTGCAACAAGATATCAAGAGACCCAGTACTTC
d_call: TRBD2; j_call: TRBJ2-3; v_call: TRBV6-1; clone_size: many; cdr3_aa: CASSEALGGTSGTDTQYF; cdr3_nt: TGTGCCAGCAGTGAAGCTTTAGGGGGGACTAGCGGCACAGATACGCAGTATTTT
d_call: NA; j_call: TRBJ1-2; v_call: TRBV11-2; clone_size: many; cdr3_aa: CASSLAGSGYTF; cdr3_nt: TGTGCCAGCAGCTTAGCAGGGAGCGGCTACACCTTC
d_call: NA; j_call: TRBJ2-7; v_call: TRBV2; clone_size: many; cdr3_aa: CASSEFPYEQYF; cdr3_nt: TGTGCCAGCAGTGAATTCCCCTACGAGCAGTACTTC
d_call: TRBD1; j_call: TRBJ2-2; v_call: TRBV5-1; clone_size: many; cdr3_aa: CATGTGGTGELFF; cdr3_nt: TGCGCCACCGGGACAGGGGGCACCGGGGAGCTGTTTTTT
d_call: TRBD2; j_call: TRBJ2-3; v_call: TRBV7-2; clone_size: many; cdr3_aa: CASSTGLAGTDTQYF; cdr3_nt: TGTGCCAGCAGCACCGGACTAGCGGGAACAGATACGCAGTATTTT
d_call: TRBD1; j_call: TRBJ1-6; v_call: TRBV7-9; clone_size: many; cdr3_aa: CASSPRTGEKRSPLHF; cdr3_nt: TGTGCCAGCAGCCCCCGGACAGGGGAGAAGAGGTCACCCCTCCACTTT
d_call: NA; j_call: TRBJ2-7; v_call: TRBV24-1; clone_size: NA; cdr3_aa: CATGGIARDEQYF; cdr3_nt: TGTGCCACCGGCGGGATAGCCAGAGACGAGCAGTACTTC
d_call: NA; j_call: TRBJ2-7; v_call: TRBV7-6; clone_size: many; cdr3_aa: CASSLEPGQGGFYEQYF; cdr3_nt: TGTGCCAGCAGCTTAGAGCCGGGGCAGGGGGGGTTCTACGAGCAGTACTTC